This T cell receptor beta chain emerged from a study of Ad26.COV2.S vaccination and SARS-CoV-2 variants. Whole-study context: Ad26.COV2.S was injected intramuscularly once or twice, 56 days apart. Study-wide results and limits: Vaccine recipients posted higher spike-specific TCR breadth than their placebo counterparts. Comparability of non-spike TCR breadth was observed across vaccine and placebo recipients.

Assay: immunoSEQ multiplex PCR; the TCRdb copy retains only in-frame clones and omits some. In the table there are 250,000 or so clones, approximately 90% of which are singletons. Treatment denoted: over 15 received Ad26.COV2.S at low or high dose, single or two shots; about five received placebo; per-sample allocation not given. Specimen acquisition occurred on day 63 following the initial vaccine or placebo injection. Concerning this clone itself: The target antigen is unknown.

Trimming took 0 bases from V and 2 from J, leaving 11 bases between them. Germline loops: CDR1 SGDLS, CDR2 YYNGEE. This CDR3 is 15 amino acids long. J is TRBJ2-5 and V is TRBV9, with D hard to call. The receptor comes from a person between 18 and 60 years old who received the Ad26.COV2.S COVID-19 vaccine or a placebo. The sample here was peripheral blood, taken in a trial of Ad26.COV2.S vaccine versus placebo. In nucleotides, the CDR3 is TGTGCCAGCAGCGTAGAGTCGTTAGCTCAAGAGACCCAGTACTTC. It specifies CASSVESLAQETQYF.